The 8 T cell receptor beta chains in this list originate from one sample, sequenced in a study of blood T cell repertoires in COVID-19. Sequencing used immunoSEQ multiplex PCR; TCRdb keeps in-frame clones, though not all of them. The sample contains around 200,000 clones, 85% to 90% of which appear only once. Sequencing input: peripheral blood. Source of these receptors: a man aged 45 to 65 with acute or convalescent COVID-19.

The J gene is TRBJ1-2, the V gene TRBV5-4; D is ambiguous. CDR1 is SGHNT, CDR2 YYREEE, per germline (reference sequence). The V end was cut by 0 bases, the J end by 7 bases, with 10 bases between. The CDR3 contains 13 residues. Here the CDR3 reads CASSLADTTGYTF. The DNA of the CDR3 is TGTGCCAGCAGCTTGGCAGATACTACTGGCTACACCTTC.

This chain uses TRBV12-3 or TRBV12-4 with TRBJ2-2, with D unresolved. Trimming took 6 bases from V and 7 from J, leaving 12 bases between them. There are 13 residues in the CDR3. The DNA for the CDR3 is TGTGCCAGCAGCCGCACCACTCGCGGGGAGCTGTTTTTT. Encoded protein: CASSRTTRGELFF.

This clone was found once. The V call is TRBV2, the J call TRBJ1-2, with D unresolved. Germline values: CDR1 SNHLY, CDR2 FYNNEI. The ends were cut back, 10 bases at V and 13 bases at J, with 22 bases in the middle. CDR3 length: 12 residues. The CDR3: CATGPLGLAGTF. The DNA for the CDR3 is TGTGCCACCGGGCCCCTCGGGCTAGCGGGCACCTTC.

V usage is TRBV4-1 and J usage is TRBJ1-6; no firm D call. The CDR3 runs 17 residues. Looked up from germline, CDR1 is MGHRA and CDR2 is YSYEKL. V shed 0 bases and J shed 2 bases, with 11 bases lying between them. As DNA, the CDR3 is TGCGCCAGCAGCCAAGAGGAAAGGCAGGCCTATAATTCACCCCTCCACTTT. Its protein product is CASSQEERQAYNSPLHF.

The rearrangement links TRBV9 to TRBJ1-4; 10 bases align to TRBD1. Trimming cost V 0 bases and J 8 bases; bases outside gene matches: 10. This CDR3 is built from 17 residues. CDR1 SGDLS and CDR2 YYNGEE come from the germline V gene. The CDR3: CASSVDPTGGVREKLFF. The CDR3 DNA reads as TGTGCCAGCAGCGTAGATCCGACAGGGGGCGTACGGGAAAAACTGTTTTTT.

This clone was counted a single time. The rearrangement joins TRBV6-5 to TRBJ2-3; D is unclear. The CDR3 runs 14 residues. Trimming stripped 2 bases from V and 4 bases from J, with 10 bases between. Germline CDR1 MNHEY, CDR2 SVGAGI. CDR3 nucleotides: TGTGCCAGCAGTTACCAGTATCAGGCAGATACGCAGTATTTT. Translating it yields CASSYQYQADTQYF.

The V gene is TRBV12-3 or TRBV12-4, the J gene TRBJ1-1, with a tentative D call TRBD1 (6 bases). The CDR3 loop spans 13 amino acids. Trimming cost V 2 bases and J 11 bases, with 15 bases left between them. The CDR3 protein is CASSLKQGLMAFF. The CDR3 coding sequence is TGTGCCAGCAGTTTAAAACAGGGTTTAATGGCTTTCTTT.

The chain combines TRBV18 with TRBJ2-1, with 14 bases matching TRBD2. CDR1 KGHSH and CDR2 LQKENI come from the germline V gene. The CDR3 consists of 14 residues. Germline trimming cut 9 bases from V and 9 bases from J; bases unmatched to any gene: 7. The CDR3 sequence: CASRTSGGPFEQFF. The CDR3 DNA is TGTGCCAGTCGGACTAGCGGGGGGCCGTTTGAGCAGTTCTTC.